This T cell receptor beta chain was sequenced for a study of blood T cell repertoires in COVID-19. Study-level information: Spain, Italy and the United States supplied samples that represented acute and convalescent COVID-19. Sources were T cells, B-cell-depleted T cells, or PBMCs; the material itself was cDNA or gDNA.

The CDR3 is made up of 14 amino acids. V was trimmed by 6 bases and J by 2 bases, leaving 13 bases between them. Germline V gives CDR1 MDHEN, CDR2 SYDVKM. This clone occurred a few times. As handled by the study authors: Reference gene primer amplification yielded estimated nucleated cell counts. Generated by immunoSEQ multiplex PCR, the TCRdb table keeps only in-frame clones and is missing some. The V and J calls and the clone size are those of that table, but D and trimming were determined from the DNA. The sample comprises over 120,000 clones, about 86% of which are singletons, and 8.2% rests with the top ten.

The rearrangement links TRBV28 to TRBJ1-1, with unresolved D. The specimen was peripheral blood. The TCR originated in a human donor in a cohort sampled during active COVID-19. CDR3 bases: TGTGCCAGCAGGGAGGAAAGGGCTAACACTGAAGCTTTCTTT. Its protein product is CASREERANTEAFF. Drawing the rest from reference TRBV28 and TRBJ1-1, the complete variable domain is DVKVTQSSRYLVKRTGEKVFLECVQDMDHENMFWYRQDPGLGLRLIYFSYDVKMKEKGDIPEGYSVSREKKERFSLILESASTNQTSMYLCASREERANTEAFFGQGTRLTVV.